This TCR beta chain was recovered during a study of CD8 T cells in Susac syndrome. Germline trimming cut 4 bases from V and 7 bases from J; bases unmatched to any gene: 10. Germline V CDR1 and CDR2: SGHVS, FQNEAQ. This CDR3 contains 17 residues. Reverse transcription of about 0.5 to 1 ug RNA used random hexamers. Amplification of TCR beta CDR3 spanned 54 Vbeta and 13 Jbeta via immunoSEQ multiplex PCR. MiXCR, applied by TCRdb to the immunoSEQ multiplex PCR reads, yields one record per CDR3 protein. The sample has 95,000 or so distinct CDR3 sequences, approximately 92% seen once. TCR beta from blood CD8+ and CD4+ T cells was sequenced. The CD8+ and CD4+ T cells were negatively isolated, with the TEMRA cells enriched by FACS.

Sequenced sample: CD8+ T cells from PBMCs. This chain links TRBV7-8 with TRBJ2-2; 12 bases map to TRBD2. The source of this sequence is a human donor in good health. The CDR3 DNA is TGTGCCAGCAGCTCGATCCGGACTAGCGGGGAGAACGGGGAGCTGTTTTTT. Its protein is CASSSIRTSGENGELFF.